The clone carrying this T cell receptor beta chain was detected a few times. Its antigen is undetermined. The data derive from a study of OX40 agonist ivuxolimab in advanced cancers. Study background: Dose-escalation patients' cancers were hepatocellular carcinoma, melanoma, renal cell or head and neck cancer. Three dose-escalation patients had partial responses: one with hepatocellular carcinoma and two with cutaneous melanoma. Study outcomes and limitations: More expanded clones were found, on average, in CD8+ than in CD4+ T cells. Clonal expansion from baseline to week 6 occurred in both CD4+ and CD8+ T cells.

J lost 0 bases, V lost 6 bases, and 6 bases had no gene match. CDR1 and CDR2 from the germline V gene are LNHDA and SQIVND (reference sequence). The CDR3 consists of 16 residues. Clones were sequenced by immunoSEQ multiplex PCR, and TCRdb holds only the in-frame ones, with some missing. The sample carries about 36,000 clones, around 80% recorded once. This specimen consisted of CD4+ or CD8+ T cells sorted from blood, obtained in a trial of the OX40 agonist ivuxolimab. The source is an adult with an advanced solid tumor such as melanoma, head and neck, liver or kidney cancer. The V and J genes are TRBV19 and TRBJ2-7; 12 positions agree with TRBD2. The CDR3 sequence is CASSSLAGGFSYEQYF. In DNA, the CDR3 is TGTGCCAGTAGCTCACTAGCGGGGGGCTTCTCCTACGAGCAGTACTTC.